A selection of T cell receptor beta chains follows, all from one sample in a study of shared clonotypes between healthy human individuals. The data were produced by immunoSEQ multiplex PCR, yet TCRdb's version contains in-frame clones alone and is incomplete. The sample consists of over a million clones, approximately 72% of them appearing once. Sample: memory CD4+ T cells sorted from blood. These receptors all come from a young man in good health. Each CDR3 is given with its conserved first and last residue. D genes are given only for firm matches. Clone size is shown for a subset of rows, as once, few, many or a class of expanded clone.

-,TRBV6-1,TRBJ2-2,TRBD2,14,TGTGCCAGCACCCGGGGGGACAACACCGGGGAGCTGTTTTTT,CASTRGDNTGELFF
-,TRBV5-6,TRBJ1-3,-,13,TGTGCCAGCAGCTTGACCAGGGCAAACACCATATATTTT,CASSLTRANTIYF
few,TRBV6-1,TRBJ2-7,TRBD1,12,TGTGCCACCGGGACAGGGCTCTACGAGCAGTACTTC,CATGTGLYEQYF
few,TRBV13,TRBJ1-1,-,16,TGTGCCAGCAGCTCAAAAAGGGGCGCCGGGAACACTGAAGCTTTCTTT,CASSSKRGAGNTEAFF
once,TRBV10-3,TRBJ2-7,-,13,TGTGCCATCAGTGAGACAGGCTCATACGAGCAGTACTTC,CAISETGSYEQYF
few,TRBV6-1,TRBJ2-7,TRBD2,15,TGTGCCAGCAGTTCTACGACTAGCGGGAGCCACGAGCAGTACTTC,CASSSTTSGSHEQYF
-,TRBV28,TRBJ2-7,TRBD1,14,TGTGCCAGCAGTCAGACAGGGGGCTTGTACGAGCAGTACTTC,CASSQTGGLYEQYF
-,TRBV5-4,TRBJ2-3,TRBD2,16,TGTGCCAGCAGCTCCCCGACTAGCGGGAGCACAGATACGCAGTATTTT,CASSSPTSGSTDTQYF
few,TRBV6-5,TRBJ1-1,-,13,TGTGCCAGCAGTTACTCAGGGCCCACTGAAGCTTTCTTT,CASSYSGPTEAFF
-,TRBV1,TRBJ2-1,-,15,TGCACCAGCAGCCAGGGACAGGGGTCCTACAATGAGCAGTTCTTC,CTSSQGQGSYNEQFF
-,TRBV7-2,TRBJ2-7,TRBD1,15,TGTGCCAGCAGCTCTGACCCGGGACAGGGCTACGAGCAGTACTTC,CASSSDPGQGYEQYF
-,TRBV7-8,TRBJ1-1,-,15,TGTGCCAGCAGCTTAGGTGGAGGGGTGAACACTGAAGCTTTCTTT,CASSLGGGVNTEAFF
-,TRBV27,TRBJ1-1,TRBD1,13,TGTGCCAGCAGAGGACAGGTTAACACTGAAGCTTTCTTT,CASRGQVNTEAFF
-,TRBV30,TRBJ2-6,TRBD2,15,TGTGCCTGGGTGAGCCGGGGGGCTGGGGCCAACGTCCTGACTTTC,CAWVSRGAGANVLTF
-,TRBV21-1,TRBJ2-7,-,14,TGTGCCAGCAGCCGATTGCGAACAAACCCCGAGCAGTACTTC,CASSRLRTNPEQYF
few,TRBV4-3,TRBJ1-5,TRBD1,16,TGCGCCAGCAGCCAAGAACCGGGACAGGGAAATCAGCCCCAGCATTTT,CASSQEPGQGNQPQHF
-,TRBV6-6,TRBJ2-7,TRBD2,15,TGTGCCAGCAGAGACCAGCGGGGGGCCGCCTACGAGCAGTACTTC,CASRDQRGAAYEQYF
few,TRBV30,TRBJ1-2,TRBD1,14,TGTGCCTGTGCGGAGGGGGCGGGATCTTATGGCTACACCTTC,CACAEGAGSYGYTF